The clone carrying this T cell receptor beta chain occurred a few times. The sample originates from a study of blood T cell repertoires in COVID-19. This CDR3 contains 10 residues. Trimming cost V 8 bases and J 11 bases, with 12 bases left between them. CDR1 and CDR2 (germline): SNHLY, FYNNEI. Libraries were prepared by immunoSEQ multiplex PCR; TCRdb keeps only in-frame clonotypes and omits some of them. Among about 190,000 clones, 70% to 80% were seen once, and the ten largest hold about 14%. Sequenced: peripheral blood. The TCR originated in a man aged 50 to 60 who had recovered from COVID-19. The rearrangement uses TRBV2 and TRBJ1-1; a possible D gene is TRBD1 (5 bases). CDR3 sequence reads: CASRGNWAFF. CDR3 nucleotides: TGTGCCAGCCGGGGGAATTGGGCTTTCTTT.